This paragraph reports one TCR beta chain. Its target is unknown. Sequenced by immunoSEQ multiplex PCR; TCRdb stores in-frame clones only, minus some. The sample includes tens of thousands of clones, about 86% of them seen just once. At cycle 4 day 1, cycle 7 day 1, and baseline, blood was sampled. The data stem from a study of OX40 agonist ivuxolimab in advanced cancers. As for the study in general: Partial responses occurred in three patients (one hepatocellular carcinoma, two cutaneous melanoma).

Study conclusions and caveats: What antigens the expanded peripheral T cells recognized was never established.

V lost 5 bases and J 4 bases, leaving 11 bases between the germline ends. In germline, CDR1 is SGHTA, CDR2 FQGNSA. CDR3 length: 14 amino acids. The material was CD4+ or CD8+ T cells sorted from blood, obtained in a trial of the OX40 agonist ivuxolimab. The receptor's source is an adult with an advanced solid tumor such as melanoma, head and neck, liver or kidney cancer. The chain joins TRBV7-2 to TRBJ1-4; D is perhaps TRBD1 (5 bases). In nucleotides, the CDR3 is TGTGCCAGCAGCCACGACAGCCATAATGAAAAACTGTTTTTT. Its protein product is CASSHDSHNEKLFF.